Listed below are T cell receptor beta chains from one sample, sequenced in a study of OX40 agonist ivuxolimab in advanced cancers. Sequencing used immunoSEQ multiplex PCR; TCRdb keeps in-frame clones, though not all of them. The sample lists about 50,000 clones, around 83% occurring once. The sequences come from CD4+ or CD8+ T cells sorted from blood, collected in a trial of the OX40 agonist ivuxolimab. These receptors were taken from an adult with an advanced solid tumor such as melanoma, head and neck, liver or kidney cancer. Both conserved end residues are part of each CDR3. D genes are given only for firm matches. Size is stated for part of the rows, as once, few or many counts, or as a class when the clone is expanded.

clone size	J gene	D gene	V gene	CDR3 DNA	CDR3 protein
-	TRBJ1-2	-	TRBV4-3	TGCGCCAGCAGCCAAGGCCGTTTTGGCTACACCTTC	CASSQGRFGYTF
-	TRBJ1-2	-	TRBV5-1	TGCGCCAGCAGCTTGTCTGCCCAGGAGAGCTATGGCTACACCTTC	CASSLSAQESYGYTF
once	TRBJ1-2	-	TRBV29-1	TGCAGCGTCGTGGATGAACTCAACTATGGCTACACCTTC	CSVVDELNYGYTF
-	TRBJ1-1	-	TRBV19	TGTGCCAGTAGTATAGTTCAGGGTTTGACGGAAGCTTTCTTT	CASSIVQGLTEAFF
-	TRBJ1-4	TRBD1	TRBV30	TGTGCCTGGAGACGGACAGGGCAGAGGGAAAAACTGTTTTTT	CAWRRTGQREKLFF
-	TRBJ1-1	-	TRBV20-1	TGCAGTGTACAGCCGAACACTGAAGCTTTCTTT	CSVQPNTEAFF
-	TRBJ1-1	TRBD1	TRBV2	TGTGCCAGCAGTTCGACAGGGGGTTTCGAAGCTTTCTTT	CASSSTGGFEAFF
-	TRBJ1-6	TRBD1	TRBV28	TGTGCCGGAAGACAGGGCGGTTCACCCCTCCACTTT	CAGRQGGSPLHF
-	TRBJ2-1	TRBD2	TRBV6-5	TGTGCCAGCAGTTGGCTAGCGGGAGATATCAATGAGCAGTTCTTC	CASSWLAGDINEQFF
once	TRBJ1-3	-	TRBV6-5	TGTGCCAGCAGGGAATCGAACGGAAACACCATATATTTT	CASRESNGNTIYF
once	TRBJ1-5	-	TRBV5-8	TGTGCCAGCAGCTTGGCGGGGGGTGTGAATCAGCCCCAGCATTTT	CASSLAGGVNQPQHF
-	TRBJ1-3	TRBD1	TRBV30	TGTGCCTGGAGTGCCCAGGGGGATGGAGGCCCCTCTGGAAACACCATATATTTT	CAWSAQGDGGPSGNTIYF
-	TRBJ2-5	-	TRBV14	TGTGCCAGCAGCCAAACGGCCGGGGCAGGGGTGCTAAAGACCCAGTACTTC	CASSQTAGAGVLKTQYF
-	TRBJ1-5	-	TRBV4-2	TGTGCCAGCAGCCAGGGCCGACAATCCAGCAATCAGCCCCAGCATTTT	CASSQGRQSSNQPQHF
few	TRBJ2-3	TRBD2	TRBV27	TGTGCCAGCACCAATTTGCCAGCGGGGAGTCGGGATACGCAGTATTTT	CASTNLPAGSRDTQYF
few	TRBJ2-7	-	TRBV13	TGTGCCAGCAGCGTGTCGTCGCTGGGGCAATCCGAGCAGTACTTC	CASSVSSLGQSEQYF
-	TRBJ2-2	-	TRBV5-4	TGTGCCAGCAGCTCCGGGGTGGGAAAGAACACCGGGGAGCTGTTTTTT	CASSSGVGKNTGELFF
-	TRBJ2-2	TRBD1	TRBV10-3	TGTGCCATCAGTCTGGGGACAGGGGAAACCGGGGAGCTGTTTTTT	CAISLGTGETGELFF
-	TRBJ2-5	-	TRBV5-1	TGCGCCAGCGGTTACCAAGAGACCCAGTACTTC	CASGYQETQYF
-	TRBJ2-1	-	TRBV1	TGCACCAGCAGCCAAGATTGGCGGGCGGGAGTGGAGCAGTTCTTC	CTSSQDWRAGVEQFF
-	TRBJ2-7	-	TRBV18	TGTGCCAGCTCACCACCAAATGAGCCCTACGAGCAGTACTTC	CASSPPNEPYEQYF
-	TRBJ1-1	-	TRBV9	TGTGCCAGCAGCCCCCGGGGATTCTCGAGCACTGAAGCTTTCTTT	CASSPRGFSSTEAFF
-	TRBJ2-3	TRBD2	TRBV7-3	TGTGCCAGCAGCTTAGACGGGACTAGCGGGGGGAGGGCAGATACGCAGTATTTT	CASSLDGTSGGRADTQYF
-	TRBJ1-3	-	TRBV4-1	TGCGCCAGCAGCCAGGGGGGCAACGGAAACACCATATATTTT	CASSQGGNGNTIYF
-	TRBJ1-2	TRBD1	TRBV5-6	TGTGCCAGCAGCCCAGGGGGGGACTATGGCTACACCTTC	CASSPGGDYGYTF
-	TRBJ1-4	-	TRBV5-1	TGCGCCAGCAGCTTGGGACTAAGGGCGGATTCGGGAAAACTGTTTTTT	CASSLGLRADSGKLFF
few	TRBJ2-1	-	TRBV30	TGTGCCTCGCGGGGGCAGTTCTTC	CASRGQFF
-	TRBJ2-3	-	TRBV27	TGTGCCAGCAGTTTCCGGGGGAGCACAGATACGCAGTATTTT	CASSFRGSTDTQYF
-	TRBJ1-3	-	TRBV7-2	TGTGCCAGCAGCTTAGGGGGGTACTCTGGAAACACCATATATTTT	CASSLGGYSGNTIYF
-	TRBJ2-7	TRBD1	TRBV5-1	TGCGCCAGCCGTCTTATAACCGGGACAGGGATGGGTGAGCAGTACTTC	CASRLITGTGMGEQYF
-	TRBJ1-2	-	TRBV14	TGTGCCAGCAGCCAAGATCTGCGAGGGAACTATGGCTACACCTTC	CASSQDLRGNYGYTF
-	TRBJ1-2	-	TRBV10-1	TGCGCCAGCAGCCAAATAGGGACAAATAGGAACTATGGCTACACCTTC	CASSQIGTNRNYGYTF
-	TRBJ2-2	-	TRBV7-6	TGTGCCAGCAGACTGTTGAACACCGGGGAGCTGTTTTTT	CASRLLNTGELFF
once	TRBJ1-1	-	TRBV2	TGTGCCAGGGATGGTGGCACTGAAGCTTTCTTT	CARDGGTEAFF
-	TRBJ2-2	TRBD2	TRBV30	TGTGCTGCCGGGGGGGGGAACACCGGGGAGCTGTTTTTT	CAAGGGNTGELFF
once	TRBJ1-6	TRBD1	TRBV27	TGTGCCAGCAGTTTAGTCCGGGACAGTATTTATAATTCACCCCTCCACTTT	CASSLVRDSIYNSPLHF
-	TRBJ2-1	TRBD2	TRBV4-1	TGCGCCAGCAGCCAAGGGGTAGCGGGACGGAGCTCCTACAATGAGCAGTTCTTC	CASSQGVAGRSSYNEQFF
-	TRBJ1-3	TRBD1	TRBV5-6	TGTGCCAGCAGCTCGCCGAGCAGGGGGTCCCGAAACACCATATATTTT	CASSSPSRGSRNTIYF
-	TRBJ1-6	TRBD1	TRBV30	TGTGCCTGGAGTGTACCGACAGGGCGTAATTCACCCCTCCACTTT	CAWSVPTGRNSPLHF
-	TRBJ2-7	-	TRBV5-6	TGTGCCAGCAGCTCAGGGACGCCGGGCTCCGAGCAGTACTTC	CASSSGTPGSEQYF
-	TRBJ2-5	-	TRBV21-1	TGTGCCAGCAGCCCCAGGGGGAGCGGGGGGACTCAGGAGACCCAGTACTTC	CASSPRGSGGTQETQYF
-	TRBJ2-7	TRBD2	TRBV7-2	TGTGCCAGCAGCCCTAGCGGGGGTTACGAGCAGTACTTC	CASSPSGGYEQYF
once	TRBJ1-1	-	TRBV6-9	TGTGCCAGCAACAGGAGAACTAACACTGAAGCTTTCTTT	CASNRRTNTEAFF
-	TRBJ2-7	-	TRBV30	TGTGCCTGGAGTGAAAAATACGAGCAGTACTTC	CAWSEKYEQYF
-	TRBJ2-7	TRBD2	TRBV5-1	TGCGCCAGCAGCCAGCAACCGGGAGGGACCTACGAGCAGTACTTC	CASSQQPGGTYEQYF
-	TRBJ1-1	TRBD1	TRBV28	TGTGCCACCGGACAGGCCCGGAACACTGAAGCTTTCTTT	CATGQARNTEAFF
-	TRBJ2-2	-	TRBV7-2	TGTGCCAGCAGCTTTTCGCCCACCGGGGAGCTGTTTTTT	CASSFSPTGELFF
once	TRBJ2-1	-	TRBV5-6	TGTGCCAGCAGCTTGTACCTCTTCGAGCAGTTCTTC	CASSLYLFEQFF
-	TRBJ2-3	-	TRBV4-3	TGCGCCAGCAGCCAAGTAAGAGATACGCAGTATTTT	CASSQVRDTQYF
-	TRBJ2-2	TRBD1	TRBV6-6	TGTGCCAGCAGTACCCGGGACAGGGGCACCGGGGAGCTGTTTTTT	CASSTRDRGTGELFF
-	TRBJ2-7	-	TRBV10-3	TGTGCCATCAGTGAAGGGGCAGGCGCCGCTGGTCACTACGAGCAGTACTTC	CAISEGAGAAGHYEQYF
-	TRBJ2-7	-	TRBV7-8	TGTGCCAGCACCCTAGGACAGACTCTCTACGAGCAGTACTTC	CASTLGQTLYEQYF
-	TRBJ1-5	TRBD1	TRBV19	TGTGCCAGTAAAACGACAGGGGGCTGGAATCAGCCCCAGCATTTT	CASKTTGGWNQPQHF
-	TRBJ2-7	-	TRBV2	TGTGCCAGCAGCGGGACAACCTACGAGCAGTACTTC	CASSGTTYEQYF
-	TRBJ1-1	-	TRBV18	TGTGCCAGCCAAACCAGACGGGAGAACACTGAAGCTTTCTTT	CASQTRRENTEAFF